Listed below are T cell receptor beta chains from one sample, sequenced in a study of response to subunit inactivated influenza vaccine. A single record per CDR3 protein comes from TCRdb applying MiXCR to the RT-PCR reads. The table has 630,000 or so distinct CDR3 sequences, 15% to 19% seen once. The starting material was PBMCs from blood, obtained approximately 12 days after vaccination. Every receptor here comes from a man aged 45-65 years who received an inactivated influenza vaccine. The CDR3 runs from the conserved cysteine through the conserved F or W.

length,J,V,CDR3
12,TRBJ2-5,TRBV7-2,CASSPTRETQYF
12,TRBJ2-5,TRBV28,CASQGRPKNQYF
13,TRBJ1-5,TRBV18,CASSTGFNQPQHF
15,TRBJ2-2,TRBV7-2,CASSPGGLHTGELFF
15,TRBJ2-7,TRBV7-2,CASSLGPGGEYEQYF
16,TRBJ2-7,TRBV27,CASSPRTERGSYEQYF
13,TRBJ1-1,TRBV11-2,CASSSLRTGEAFF
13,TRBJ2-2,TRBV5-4,CASSSKNTGELFF
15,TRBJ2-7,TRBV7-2,CASSLTPMGRYEQYF
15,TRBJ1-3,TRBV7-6,CASSLNRASGNTIYF
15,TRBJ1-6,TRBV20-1,CSARPRQGLASPLHF
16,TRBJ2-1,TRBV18,CASSPREEGYYNEQFF
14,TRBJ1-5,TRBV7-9,CASSLNRGNQPQHF
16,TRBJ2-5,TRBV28,CASSLGTGFSQETQYF
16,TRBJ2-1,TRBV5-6,CASSLLMDRINNEQFF
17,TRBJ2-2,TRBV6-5,CASSYSPQAASTGELFF
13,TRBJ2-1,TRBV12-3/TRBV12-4,CASSVGAGTEQFF
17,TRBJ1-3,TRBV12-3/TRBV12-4,CASNMKTGAISGNTIYF
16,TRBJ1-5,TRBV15,CATSRVQGQGNQPQHF
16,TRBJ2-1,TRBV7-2,CASRPGTMSSYNEQFF
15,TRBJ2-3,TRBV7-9,CASSSPLFATDTQYF
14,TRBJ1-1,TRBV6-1,CASSTLVRDTEAFF
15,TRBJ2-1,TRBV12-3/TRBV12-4,CASRDSGGARNEQFF
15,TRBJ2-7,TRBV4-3,CASSHSLAGTYEQYF